The rows below give T cell receptor beta chains drawn from one sample of a study of cytomegalovirus exposure and HLA in healthy donors. Assay: immunoSEQ multiplex PCR; the TCRdb copy retains only in-frame clones and omits some. Of 120,000 to 150,000 clones listed, about 80% are singletons. The sample taken for sequencing was PBMCs. These receptors all come from a male donor in good health and CMV-seronegative. The CDR3 runs from the conserved cysteine through the conserved F or W. The D gene is left open where the match is weak. For some rows the clone size is stated as once, few or many, or as a class when expanded; others skip it.

d_gene,abundance,v_gene,j_gene,CDR3aa,CDR3nt
.,.,TRBV7-8,TRBJ1-6,CASSLRSSYNSPLHF,TGTGCCAGCAGCTTACGTAGCTCCTATAATTCACCCCTCCACTTT
TRBD1,.,TRBV5-5,TRBJ1-4,CASSPGTGAATNEKLFF,TGTGCCAGCAGCCCCGGGACAGGGGCTGCAACTAATGAAAAACTGTTTTTT
.,.,TRBV7-8,TRBJ1-1,CASSLIDNTEAFF,TGTGCCAGCAGCTTAATAGATAACACTGAAGCTTTCTTT
TRBD2,.,TRBV5-6,TRBJ2-2,CASSSSGGAFRRLTGELFF,TGTGCCAGCAGCTCAAGCGGGGGGGCCTTTAGGCGACTCACCGGGGAGCTGTTTTTT
TRBD1,.,TRBV6-1,TRBJ1-2,CASSTWDRGPGGYTF,TGTGCCAGCAGTACCTGGGACAGGGGGCCGGGTGGCTACACCTTC
TRBD1,.,TRBV7-9,TRBJ2-3,CASSFVKPGTGKDTQYF,TGTGCCAGCAGCTTCGTAAAACCCGGGACAGGAAAGGATACGCAGTATTTT
.,.,TRBV19,TRBJ1-1,CASSVRGSNTEAFF,TGTGCCAGTAGTGTGAGGGGGTCGAACACTGAAGCTTTCTTT
TRBD1,.,TRBV10-3,TRBJ1-1,CAISVDRVYTEAFF,TGTGCCATCAGTGTGGACAGGGTGTACACTGAAGCTTTCTTT
.,.,TRBV5-4,TRBJ2-1,CASSTGWQSLNNEQFF,TGTGCCAGCAGTACGGGATGGCAGTCTTTAAACAATGAGCAGTTCTTC
.,.,TRBV7-2,TRBJ2-1,CASSLAAGLARGRKQFF,TGTGCCAGCAGCTTAGCGGCTGGGCTAGCGAGAGGAAGGAAGCAGTTCTTC
TRBD2,.,TRBV27,TRBJ2-1,CASSPSSGGIRYNEQFF,TGTGCCAGCAGTCCTTCTAGCGGGGGGATCCGCTACAATGAGCAGTTCTTC
TRBD1,.,TRBV28,TRBJ1-2,CASSTPGQGNDGYTF,TGTGCCAGCAGTACCCCGGGACAGGGGAACGATGGCTACACCTTC
TRBD1,.,TRBV18,TRBJ1-2,CASSPMDRKKLNYGYTF,TGTGCCAGCTCACCTATGGACAGGAAGAAACTAAACTATGGCTACACCTTC
.,once,TRBV27,TRBJ1-5,CASSPRAGGDQPQHF,TGTGCCAGCAGTCCTAGAGCGGGGGGAGATCAGCCCCAGCATTTT
TRBD1,.,TRBV5-4,TRBJ2-7,CASSLSRGAGTGIGEQYF,TGTGCCAGCAGCTTGTCCCGGGGAGCCGGGACAGGGATAGGAGAGCAGTACTTC
.,.,TRBV27,TRBJ2-7,CASSLMRVGYEQYF,TGTGCCAGCAGTTTGATGAGGGTCGGGTACGAGCAGTACTTC
TRBD1,.,TRBV4-3,TRBJ1-4,CASSQEGRGYEKLFF,TGCGCCAGCAGCCAAGAAGGCAGGGGGTATGAAAAACTGTTTTTT
.,.,TRBV6-5,TRBJ2-7,CASRAGEYSYEQYF,TGTGCCAGCCGGGCAGGGGAGTACTCCTACGAGCAGTACTTC
TRBD2,.,TRBV4-2,TRBJ2-5,CASSQAQGGETQYF,TGTGCCAGCAGCCAAGCTCAGGGAGGGGAGACCCAGTACTTC
TRBD1,.,TRBV29-1,TRBJ2-1,CSAGTLDRNNEQFF,TGCAGCGCTGGGACCCTGGACAGGAACAATGAGCAGTTCTTC
.,.,TRBV7-9,TRBJ1-1,CASSLSGTSEAFF,TGTGCCAGCAGCTTATCCGGGACATCGGAAGCTTTCTTT
.,.,TRBV15,TRBJ2-7,CATSPNRGGVYEQYF,TGTGCCACCAGCCCTAACAGGGGGGGAGTCTACGAGCAGTACTTC
TRBD1,once,TRBV7-2,TRBJ2-2,CASSFQGALAGELFF,TGTGCCAGCAGCTTTCAGGGGGCGCTTGCCGGGGAGCTGTTTTTT
.,.,TRBV5-1,TRBJ2-7,CASSLGEYEQYF,TGCGCCAGCAGCTTAGGAGAGTACGAGCAGTACTTC
TRBD1,few,TRBV7-2,TRBJ1-2,CASSSGQRSYGYTF,TGTGCCAGCAGCTCGGGACAGAGAAGCTATGGCTACACCTTC
.,.,TRBV27,TRBJ1-2,CASRLQTGGYTF,TGTGCCAGCAGGCTCCAGACAGGCGGCTACACCTTC
.,.,TRBV28,TRBJ1-1,CASTGQMNTEAFF,TGTGCCAGCACAGGACAGATGAACACTGAAGCTTTCTTT
TRBD1,.,TRBV28,TRBJ2-3,CASSRTGTGGRGQYF,TGTGCCAGCAGTCGCACCGGGACAGGGGGAAGAGGGCAGTATTTT
.,.,TRBV2,TRBJ1-1,CASSEAIRGGAFF,TGTGCCAGCAGTGAAGCGATACGGGGGGGGGCTTTCTTT
TRBD1,.,TRBV7-2,TRBJ2-5,CASSLKTGWLGETQYF,TGTGCCAGCAGCTTAAAGACAGGGTGGTTAGGAGAGACCCAGTACTTC
TRBD2,.,TRBV28,TRBJ2-7,CASSLLAGRLTYEQYF,TGTGCCAGCAGCCTCTTAGCGGGGCGGCTCACCTACGAGCAGTACTTC
.,.,TRBV27,TRBJ1-4,CASSPFAGVFEKLFF,TGTGCCAGCAGTCCCTTCGCAGGGGTTTTTGAAAAACTGTTTTTT
.,.,TRBV4-3,TRBJ1-5,CASSQDSHQPQHF,TGCGCCAGCAGCCAAGATTCTCATCAGCCCCAGCATTTT
TRBD1,.,TRBV11-2,TRBJ2-7,CASSLAGGSYEQYF,TGTGCCAGCAGCTTGGCAGGGGGCTCCTACGAGCAGTACTTC
TRBD2,.,TRBV7-9,TRBJ2-1,CASSSLGGGYNEQFF,TGTGCCAGCAGCTCCCTTGGGGGGGGATACAATGAGCAGTTCTTC
.,.,TRBV27,TRBJ2-1,CASRGDTWRNEQFF,TGTGCCAGCAGAGGGGACACCTGGCGCAATGAGCAGTTCTTC
TRBD1,.,TRBV14,TRBJ1-1,CASSQGGQGGNTEAFF,TGTGCCAGCAGCCAAGGGGGACAGGGCGGCAACACTGAAGCTTTCTTT
.,few,TRBV7-8,TRBJ2-5,CASSLASNQETQYF,TGTGCCAGCAGCTTAGCCAGTAACCAAGAGACCCAGTACTTC
.,.,TRBV29-1,TRBJ1-1,CSVDVILGAEAFF,TGCAGCGTCGACGTTATTCTAGGGGCTGAAGCTTTCTTT
.,.,TRBV7-2,TRBJ2-7,CASSASGTPSYEQYF,TGTGCCAGCTCAGCGTCCGGGACTCCTTCCTACGAGCAGTACTTC
TRBD1,.,TRBV7-6,TRBJ1-3,CARRVRQGRVNTIYF,TGTGCCCGGCGTGTAAGACAGGGAAGGGTAAACACCATATATTTT
.,.,TRBV4-2,TRBJ2-2,CASSRGLPANTGELFF,TGTGCCAGCAGCAGAGGACTTCCCGCGAACACCGGGGAGCTGTTTTTT
.,once,TRBV11-3,TRBJ1-6,CASSLGANSPLHF,TGTGCCAGCAGCTTAGGGGCTAATTCACCCCTCCACTTT
.,.,TRBV20-1,TRBJ2-1,CAGQLYNEQFF,TGTGCAGGGCAGTTATACAATGAGCAGTTCTTC
.,.,TRBV2,TRBJ2-5,CASSGRGKTQYF,TGTGCCAGCAGTGGCCGGGGGAAGACCCAGTACTTC
.,.,TRBV5-1,TRBJ2-7,CASSVAGLTYEQYF,TGCGCCAGCAGCGTGGCAGGGTTGACCTACGAGCAGTACTTC
.,.,TRBV4-3,TRBJ1-1,CASSDRPGLMNTEAFF,TGCGCCAGCAGCGACCGTCCGGGACTTATGAACACTGAAGCTTTCTTT
TRBD1,.,TRBV11-2,TRBJ1-1,CASSLGQGAWDTEAFF,TGTGCCAGCAGCTTAGGACAGGGGGCCTGGGACACTGAAGCTTTCTTT
.,.,TRBV5-1,TRBJ2-4,CASSFGGLAKNIQYF,TGCGCCAGCAGCTTCGGAGGTCTAGCCAAAAACATTCAGTACTTC
.,.,TRBV9,TRBJ1-4,CASSPRRDYEKLFF,TGTGCCAGCAGCCCTAGACGGGACTATGAAAAACTGTTTTTT
TRBD2,.,TRBV7-2,TRBJ2-5,CASSTQQRGGRETQYF,TGTGCCAGCAGCACCCAACAGCGGGGGGGCCGGGAGACCCAGTACTTC
.,.,TRBV4-2,TRBJ2-3,CASSQGQSRDTQYF,TGTGCCAGCAGCCAAGGACAGTCTAGGGATACGCAGTATTTT
.,.,TRBV19,TRBJ1-5,CASSWGRGNQPQHF,TGTGCCAGTTCTTGGGGGCGAGGCAATCAGCCCCAGCATTTT
.,.,TRBV6-1,TRBJ2-7,CATRQVYEQYF,TGTGCCACCCGACAGGTCTACGAGCAGTACTTC
TRBD1,.,TRBV7-9,TRBJ1-1,CSSNQGGNTEAFF,TGTTCCAGCAACCAGGGGGGAAACACTGAAGCTTTCTTT